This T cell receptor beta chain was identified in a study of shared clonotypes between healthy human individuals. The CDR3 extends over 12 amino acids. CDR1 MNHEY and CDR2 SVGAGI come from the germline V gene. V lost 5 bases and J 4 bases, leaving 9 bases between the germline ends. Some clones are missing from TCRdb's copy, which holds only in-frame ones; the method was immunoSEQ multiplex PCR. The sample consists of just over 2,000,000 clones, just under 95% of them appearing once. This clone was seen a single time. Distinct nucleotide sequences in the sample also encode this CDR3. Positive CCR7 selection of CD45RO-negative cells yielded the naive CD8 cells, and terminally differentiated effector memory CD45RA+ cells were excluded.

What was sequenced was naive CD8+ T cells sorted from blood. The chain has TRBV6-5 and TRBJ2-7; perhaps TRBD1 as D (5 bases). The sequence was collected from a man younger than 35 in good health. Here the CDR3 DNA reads TGTGCCAGCAGTCTAGACAGTTACGAGCAGTACTTC. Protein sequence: CASSLDSYEQYF.